This T cell receptor beta chain was identified in a study of PD-1 blockade in classical Hodgkin lymphoma. The patients all showed relapse after autologous stem cell transplantation, while their brentuximab vedotin exposure varied. CDR1 MGHDK and CDR2 SYGVNS come from the germline V gene. Trimming shortened V by 6 bases and J by 6 bases, and 6 bases separated the two germline ends. This CDR3 spans 12 amino acids. Sequenced by immunoSEQ multiplex PCR; TCRdb stores in-frame clones only, minus some. The table has 4,000 to 6,000 clones, about 71% seen once; the top ten hold around 60%. The clonotype originates from a human donor with classical Hodgkin lymphoma. The V gene is TRBV25-1, the J gene TRBJ1-6, with D hard to call. The sample consisted of peripheral blood mononuclear cells (PBMCs), taken before the second cycle of nivolumab. CDR3 bases: TGTGCCAGCAGCGACGGTAATTCACCCCTCCACTTT. Protein product: CASSDGNSPLHF.